This T cell receptor beta chain was identified in a study of long-term antiretroviral therapy in people with HIV. General study findings and limits: Blood, drawn from the mid-2000s to the late 2010s, may reflect older ART regimens. Pre-ART expanded TRB clones stayed dominant throughout, though often decreasing after ART.

To note about this clone: What it binds is unknown.

Germline V gene data show CDR1 as SGHKS and CDR2 as YYEKEE (reference sequence). The length of the CDR3 is 15 residues. V shed 1 base and J shed 6 bases, with 11 bases lying between them. The run of the v3.0 immunoSEQ assay was at survey level. The assay was immunoSEQ multiplex PCR, and TCRdb's table has in-frame clones only and misses some. This table has about 20,000 clones, nearly 95% appearing once. The receptor was isolated from a woman in her fifties or sixties with HIV. The sample consisted of unsorted PBMCs, taken 4.4 years after starting antiretroviral therapy. The V call is TRBV5-5, the J call TRBJ1-6, with a tentative D call TRBD1 (6 bases). The CDR3 DNA reads TGTGCCAGCAGCTTGCAACAGGGAGGTAATTCACCCCTCCACTTT. Its translation: CASSLQQGGNSPLHF.